This T cell receptor beta chain emerged from a study of cytomegalovirus exposure and HLA in healthy donors. CDR1 and CDR2 (germline): MNHEY, SMNVEV (reference sequence). The CDR3 sequence is 15 residues long. Trimming at V came to 2 bases and at J to 5 bases, leaving 3 bases not matched to a gene. In the PCR, 60 Vbeta and 13 Jbeta primers were used. Profiling relied on immunoSEQ multiplex PCR, and the TCRdb table lists in-frame clones only, not all of them. Found here are roughly 190,000 clones, roughly 80% of them singletons; the top ten hold 6.3%. The sample consisted of PBMCs. The chain combines TRBV27 with TRBJ2-5; 12 bases fit TRBD2. The clonotype originates from a middle-aged man in good health and CMV-seropositive. The CDR3 DNA reads TGTGCCAGCAGTTTAGGGACTAGCGGGTTTGAGACCCAGTACTTC. This sequence encodes CASSLGTSGFETQYF.